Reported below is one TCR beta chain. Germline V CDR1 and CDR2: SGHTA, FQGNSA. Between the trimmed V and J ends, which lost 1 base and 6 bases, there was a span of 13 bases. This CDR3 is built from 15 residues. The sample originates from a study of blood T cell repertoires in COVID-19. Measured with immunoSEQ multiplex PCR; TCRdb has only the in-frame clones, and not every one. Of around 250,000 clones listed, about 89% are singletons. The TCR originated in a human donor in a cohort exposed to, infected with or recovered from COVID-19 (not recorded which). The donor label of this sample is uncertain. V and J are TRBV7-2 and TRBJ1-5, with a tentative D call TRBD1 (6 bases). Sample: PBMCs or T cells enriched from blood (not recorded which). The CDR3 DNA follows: TGTGCCAGCAGCTTAGAGGGTAGGGGGGGTCAGCCCCAGCATTTT. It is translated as CASSLEGRGGQPQHF.